Each of the 30 T cell receptor beta chains below was sequenced from the same sample in a study of beta chain features in type 1 diabetes. TCRB transcripts that were expressed got sequenced, as all of the isolated RNA had been reverse transcribed. Sequencing was performed with immunoSEQ multiplex PCR; in TCRdb, only in-frame clones are kept and a portion is missing. The repertoire consists of about 900,000 clones, with about 17% occurring once and the leading ten covering 0.02% to 0.025%. The source material was naive CD4+ T cells from blood. The receptors were sampled from a young woman in good health.

This clone has more than one count but fewer than ten. J is TRBJ2-7 and V is TRBV6-5, with D possibly TRBD1 on 5 matching bases. CDR3 length: 16 amino acids. CDR1 and CDR2 (germline): MNHEY, SVGAGI. The germline V and J ends were trimmed by 0 bases and 0 bases, with 12 bases remaining between them. CDR3 nucleotide sequence: TGTGCCAGCAGTTACTCGATGCAGGGCATCTCCTACGAGCAGTACTTC. This translates into CASSYSMQGISYEQYF.

This clone was seen only a few times. The rearrangement joins TRBV4-3 to TRBJ2-3; D uncertain. The CDR3 length is 17 residues. The germline gives CDR1 LGHNA, CDR2 YSLEER. Deletions cut 4 bases from V and 1 base from J, with 18 bases between. CDR3: CASSRRQLVIGTDTQYF. CDR3 DNA sequence: TGCGCCAGCAGCCGGCGGCAGCTAGTTATCGGCACAGATACGCAGTATTTT.

The rearrangement uses TRBV11-3 and TRBJ2-5, with D tentatively TRBD1 (5 bases). The germline V and J ends were trimmed by 5 bases and 2 bases, with 12 bases remaining between them. The CDR3 extends over 14 amino acids. Germline V gene sequence: CDR1 SGHNT, CDR2 YENEEA. In DNA form, the CDR3 reads TGTGCCAGCAGCCTTCGACAGCCTCAAGAGACCCAGTACTTC. Its protein product is CASSLRQPQETQYF.

V gene TRBV5-6 combines with J gene TRBJ1-2; 7 nucleotides line up with TRBD1. This CDR3 region has 14 residues. CDR1 is SGHDT and CDR2 is YYEEEE in the germline V gene. The junction had 7 bases not matched to a gene; V was cut back by 4 bases and J by 4 bases. The CDR3, as DNA: TGTGCCAGCAGCGAACAGGGGAGCGCCTATGGCTACACCTTC. This codes for CASSEQGSAYGYTF.

The chain employs TRBV6-5 and TRBJ2-2, with D possibly matching TRBD2 (6 bases). This CDR3 region has 15 residues. V lost 4 bases to trimming and J lost 7 bases, with 16 bases between them. Germline CDR1 MNHEY, CDR2 SVGAGI. CDR3 sequence: CASSSRRDAFGELFF. The CDR3 DNA is TGTGCCAGCAGTTCTAGGCGGGATGCCTTCGGGGAGCTGTTTTTT.

This clone has just a few counts. The gene calls are TRBV11-3 and TRBJ1-1; a possible D gene is TRBD1 (6 bases). V dropped 5 bases and J dropped 4 bases, with 11 bases sitting between them. The CDR3 extends over 13 amino acids. In germline, CDR1 is SGHNT, CDR2 YENEEA. CDR3 residues: CASSPTGSTEAFF. DNA of the CDR3: TGTGCCAGCAGCCCGACAGGATCCACTGAAGCTTTCTTT.

The chain employs TRBV2 and TRBJ1-1; D is ambiguous. CDR1 is SNHLY, CDR2 FYNNEI, per germline. The CDR3 spans 11 residues. Trimming took off 8 bases at V and 4 bases at J, with 8 bases between the two ends. The CDR3 DNA follows: TGTGCCAGCGGGCGGCGCACTGAAGCTTTCTTT. Translation: CASGRRTEAFF.

The J gene is TRBJ1-2, the V gene TRBV14, with a possible D match to TRBD1 (5 bases). V lost 0 bases, J lost 10 bases, and 9 bases lay in between. The CDR3 runs to 12 residues. Germline assignment: CDR1 SGHDN and CDR2 FVKESK. The CDR3, as DNA: TGTGCCAGCAGCCAAGATGCGGGGCCCTACACCTTC. Its protein is CASSQDAGPYTF. The complete variable domain, with remaining parts taken from reference TRBV14 and TRBJ1-2, reads EAGVTQFPSHSVIEKGQTVTLRCDPISGHDNLYWYRRVMGKEIKFLLHFVKESKQDESGMPNNRFLAERTGGTYSTLKVQPAELEDSGVYFCASSQDAGPYTFGSGTRLTVV.

This clone was found many times. The chain has TRBV4-3 and TRBJ1-4; D is uncertain. V lost 2 bases and J 5 bases, leaving 12 bases between the germline ends. CDR3 length: 15 amino acids. Germline V CDR1 and CDR2: LGHNA, YSLEER. CDR3 nucleotides: TGCGCCAGCAGCCAAAGCCCGGGATTCAATGAAAAACTGTTTTTT. Amino acids: CASSQSPGFNEKLFF.

Remarks on this clone: Its ends do not fully match the called genes, so a read error is possible. The V call is TRBV5-1, the J call TRBJ1-1; 8 nucleotides line up with TRBD1. The germline gives CDR1 SGHRS, CDR2 YFSETQ. The CDR3 has 13 residues. The CDR3 region is CASSMTDSGQGRF. In nucleotides, the CDR3 is TGCGCCAGCAGCATGACCGATTCAGGACAGGGAAGATTT. Full variable domain (outside the CDR3, taken from reference TRBV5-1 and TRBJ1-1): KAGVTQTPRYLIKTRGQQVTLSCSPISGHRSVSWYQQTPGQGLQFLFEYFSETQRNKGNFPGRFSGRQFSNSRSEMNVSTLELGDSALYLCASSMTDSGQGRFGQGTRLTVV.

This clone has only a few counts. Other DNA sequences in this sample translate to the same CDR3. The gene calls are TRBV5-1 and TRBJ2-6, with D hard to call. The ends were cut back, 0 bases at V and 0 bases at J, with 4 bases in the middle. Germline CDR1 SGHRS, CDR2 YFSETQ. This CDR3 has 15 amino acids. This CDR3 reads CASSLGSSGANVLTF. The CDR3 DNA reads as TGCGCCAGCAGCTTGGGGAGCTCTGGGGCCAACGTCCTGACTTTC.

This clone was picked up a small number of times. The CDR3 DNA reads TGTGCCAGTAGTTTTTTTTCGGGAGTGGCAAGAGATACGCAGTATTTT. This codes for CASSFFSGVARDTQYF. The genes are TRBV19 and TRBJ2-3; TRBD2 might be the D (6 bases). CDR1 and CDR2 from the germline V gene are LNHDA and SQIVND (reference sequence). The germline V and J ends were trimmed by 5 bases and 5 bases, with 20 bases remaining between them. The CDR3 has 16 amino acids.

This clone was seen a handful of times. The chain links TRBV4-3 to TRBJ2-3, with 11 bases that match TRBD2. There are 16 residues in the CDR3. Germline values: CDR1 LGHNA, CDR2 YSLEER. J was trimmed by 4 bases and V by 0 bases; bases with no gene match: 3. Here the CDR3 reads CASSQEVAGGADTQYF. The CDR3 region has the DNA TGCGCCAGCAGCCAAGAGGTAGCGGGAGGGGCAGATACGCAGTATTTT.

This clone came up a few times. The chain couples TRBV5-1 to TRBJ2-2; tentative D call: TRBD2 (5 bases). This CDR3 spans 15 amino acids. Trimming cost V 2 bases and J 5 bases, with 13 bases left between them. Germline values: CDR1 SGHRS, CDR2 YFSETQ. The CDR3 loop is CASSFFSVATGELFF. The CDR3 DNA sequence: TGCGCCAGCAGCTTTTTTAGCGTGGCAACCGGGGAGCTGTTTTTT. The full variable domain, its missing parts supplied by reference TRBV5-1 and TRBJ2-2, is KAGVTQTPRYLIKTRGQQVTLSCSPISGHRSVSWYQQTPGQGLQFLFEYFSETQRNKGNFPGRFSGRQFSNSRSEMNVSTLELGDSALYLCASSFFSVATGELFFGEGSRLTVL.

Here the CDR3 DNA reads TGTGCCAGCTCGAGGGCCTACAATGAGCAGTTCTTC. Protein: CASSRAYNEQFF. The chain employs TRBV2 and TRBJ2-1, with D possibly matching TRBD2 (5 bases). Trimming took off 8 bases at V and 2 bases at J, with 7 bases between the two ends. Germline values: CDR1 SNHLY, CDR2 FYNNEI. The CDR3 covers 12 residues. Combining the CDR3 with reference TRBV2 and TRBJ2-1 gives the whole variable domain EPEVTQTPSHQVTQMGQEVILRCVPISNHLYFYWYRQILGQKVEFLVSFYNNEISEKSEIFDDQFSVERPDGSNFTLKIRSTKLEDSAMYFCASSRAYNEQFFGPGTRLTVL.

This clone was observed a few times. The rearrangement joins TRBV6-5 to TRBJ1-2; D is unclear. Trimming removed 10 bases from V and 8 bases from J, with 17 bases in between. The germline V gene encodes CDR1 MNHEY and CDR2 SVGAGI. CDR3 length: 12 amino acids. CDR3 bases: TGTGCCACCAGCAACGGACGCAAGGGCTACACCTTC. Residues: CATSNGRKGYTF.

For the CDR3, the DNA is TGTGCCAGCAGCCGCGGGCAAGTTCCAAACTATGGCTACACCTTC. This codes for CASSRGQVPNYGYTF. The chain joins TRBV6-5 to TRBJ1-2, with unresolved D. The CDR3 length is 15 residues. V was pared by 6 bases and J by 2 bases, with 16 bases between. Germline V lookup: CDR1 MNHEY, CDR2 SVGAGI.

This clone was found a few times. The chain joins TRBV7-3 to TRBJ2-3; the D is unclear. Deletions cut 0 bases from V and 5 bases from J, with 6 bases between. Germline V CDR1 and CDR2: SGHTA, FQGTGA. The CDR3 is 13 amino acids. CDR3 protein: CASSLTGLDTQYF. The CDR3 nucleotides are TGTGCCAGCAGCTTAACCGGTCTAGATACGCAGTATTTT.

This clone has just a few counts. J is TRBJ2-1 and V is TRBV5-4; no firm D call. Trimming cost V 5 bases and J 9 bases, with 18 bases left between them. CDR1 is SGHNT and CDR2 is YYREEE in the germline V gene (reference sequence). The CDR3 is 14 residues long. The CDR3 protein is CASSQTYSKTEQFF. CDR3 DNA: TGTGCCAGCAGTCAAACTTATTCCAAGACTGAGCAGTTCTTC.

This clone was observed a few times. V usage is TRBV4-2 and J usage is TRBJ2-7; D possibly corresponds to TRBD2 (6 bases). V was trimmed by 1 base and J by 2 bases, leaving 12 bases between them. Germline assignment: CDR1 LGHNA and CDR2 YNFKEQ. CDR3 length: 15 residues. CDR3 in DNA: TGTGCCAGCAGCCAAGGGTCAACGGGGGCCTACGAGCAGTACTTC. Amino acid sequence: CASSQGSTGAYEQYF.

The table lists this clone with a few counts. The genes are TRBV28 and TRBJ2-3; a possible D gene is TRBD2 (5 bases). The CDR3 runs 14 residues. Germline V CDR1 and CDR2: MDHEN, SYDVKM. V was cut by 3 bases and J by 2 bases, with 9 bases left in between. Here the CDR3 DNA reads TGTGCCAGCAGTTTTACGGGGTCCACAGATACGCAGTATTTT. Translated, it gives CASSFTGSTDTQYF.

The rearrangement joins TRBV7-2 to TRBJ2-1, with TRBD1 as a possible D gene (6 bases). Germline CDR1 reads SGHTA; CDR2 reads FQGNSA. The CDR3 runs 17 residues. Trimming stripped 5 bases from V and 2 bases from J, with 19 bases between. The CDR3 DNA reads TGTGCCAGCAGCCAGCGCACCGGGACAACCGCCTACAATGAGCAGTTCTTC. Amino acid sequence: CASSQRTGTTAYNEQFF.

The chain employs TRBV19 and TRBJ1-5; TRBD1 agrees at 7 bases. Germline lookup yields CDR1 LNHDA and CDR2 SQIVND (reference sequence). This CDR3 has 15 residues. V lost 5 bases, J lost 4 bases, and 8 bases stayed unmatched. The CDR3 sequence: CASSATRQGNQPQHF. The CDR3 DNA reads as TGTGCCAGTAGTGCAACAAGACAGGGAAATCAGCCCCAGCATTTT.

CDR3 bases: TGTGCCAGCAGTGAGACTAGCGGCTACAATGAGCAGTTCTTC. This translates into CASSETSGYNEQFF. V gene TRBV7-2 combines with J gene TRBJ2-1; 9 bases align to TRBD2. The CDR3 has 14 residues. J gave up 3 bases and V 6 bases, and 3 bases lay outside the gene matches. Germline V gene lookup returns CDR1 SGHTA and CDR2 FQGNSA.

CDR3 in DNA: TGCGCCAGCAGCTTGGATGGGACTAGCGGTTACGAGCAGTACTTC. Amino acid sequence: CASSLDGTSGYEQYF. The chain uses TRBV5-1 and TRBJ2-7; 11 positions match TRBD2. Trimming at V came to 0 bases and at J to 4 bases, leaving 3 bases not matched to a gene. Germline lookup yields CDR1 SGHRS and CDR2 YFSETQ. The CDR3 contains 15 residues. Looking up the rest from reference TRBV5-1 and TRBJ2-7 gives the full variable domain: KAGVTQTPRYLIKTRGQQVTLSCSPISGHRSVSWYQQTPGQGLQFLFEYFSETQRNKGNFPGRFSGRQFSNSRSEMNVSTLELGDSALYLCASSLDGTSGYEQYFGPGTRLTVT.

The chain links TRBV28 to TRBJ2-3, with D possibly being TRBD1 (8 bases). Looked up from germline, CDR1 is MDHEN and CDR2 is SYDVKM. The V end was cut by 5 bases, the J end by 2 bases, with 14 bases between. This CDR3 spans 15 amino acids. CDR3 in amino acids: CASSAGDRYTDTQYF. CDR3 in DNA: TGTGCCAGCAGTGCGGGGGACAGGTACACAGATACGCAGTATTTT.

This clone was counted a few times. The chain is built from TRBV7-2 and TRBJ2-5; 9 nucleotides line up with TRBD2. Per germline, CDR1 SGHTA and CDR2 FQGNSA. The CDR3 extends over 15 amino acids. J gave up 5 bases and V 5 bases, and 9 bases lay outside the gene matches. The CDR3 reads CASSHNSGSGETQYF. As DNA, the CDR3 is TGTGCCAGCAGCCACAATAGCGGGAGTGGGGAGACCCAGTACTTC.

The V call is TRBV11-2, the J call TRBJ2-2; TRBD2 aligns across 7 bases. The length of the CDR3 is 15 residues. Germline trimming cut 5 bases from V and 0 bases from J; bases unmatched to any gene: 3. Germline loops: CDR1 SGHAT, CDR2 FQNNGV. CDR3 residues: CASSRGTTNTGELFF. CDR3 nucleotides: TGTGCCAGCAGCCGCGGGACTACGAACACCGGGGAGCTGTTTTTT.

This clone was recorded a few times. The chain uses TRBV7-6 and TRBJ2-1, with 9 bases matching TRBD1. The V gene end was trimmed by 4 bases and the J gene end by 11 bases; junction bases not matched to a gene: 12. Germline CDR1 and CDR2: SGHVS and FNYEAQ. The CDR3 has 15 amino acids. CDR3 protein: CASSSDGTGYAQQFF. The CDR3 DNA reads TGTGCCAGCAGCTCAGACGGGACAGGGTATGCCCAGCAGTTCTTC.

V usage is TRBV7-2 and J usage is TRBJ1-1, with a weak D call TRBD1 (6 bases). Trimming left V 5 bases short and J 3 bases short, with 13 bases between. CDR3 length: 14 amino acids. Germline V gives CDR1 SGHTA, CDR2 FQGNSA. CDR3 protein: CASSIGGWDTEAFF. Here the CDR3 DNA reads TGTGCCAGCAGCATAGGGGGTTGGGACACTGAAGCTTTCTTT.